These 19 T cell receptor beta chains share one sample of origin, sequenced in a study of Graves' ophthalmopathy and Graves' hyperthyroidism. Beta-chain TCR CDR3 regions were amplified from RNA transcripts. Scientists carried out first-round RT-PCR using HTBI primers and then a second-round multiplex PCR. Using its own MiXCR run on the multiplex PCR reads, TCRdb lists one record per CDR3 protein. This table holds almost 40,000 distinct CDR3 sequences, 45% to 55% found once. The sequenced sample was peripheral blood. These TCRs come from an adult woman with stable Graves' hyperthyroidism.

Many counts were recorded for this clonotype. The chain links TRBV2 to TRBJ1-6; 7 bases align to TRBD1. The V segment lost 7 bases and the J segment 10 bases; nucleotides outside the gene matches: 4. The CDR3 is 12 residues long. CDR1 and CDR2 (germline): SNHLY, FYNNEI. The DNA for the CDR3 is TGTGCCAGCACAGAGGGGGCGTCACCCCTCCACTTT. As protein: CASTEGASPLHF.

This sequence joins TRBV2 and TRBJ1-3; possible D gene TRBD1, 5 bases. Trimming pared 3 bases from V and 3 bases from J, leaving 15 bases between. The CDR3 is 16 residues long. Germline CDR1 is SNHLY and CDR2 is FYNNEI. As DNA, the CDR3 is TGTGCCAGCAGTGATGGTGGGACTCTGGGTGGAAACACCATATATTTT. Its translation: CASSDGGTLGGNTIYF.

The table lists this clonotype with many counts. The V gene is TRBV5-1, the J gene TRBJ1-2; D gene ambiguous. This CDR3 is 18 amino acids long. The V end lost 0 bases, the J end lost 6 bases, and 24 bases lay between the germline ends. The V gene's germline CDR1 is SGHRS and CDR2 YFSETQ. The CDR3 protein is CASSLGLAGQAGADGYTF. CDR3 coding DNA: TGCGCCAGCAGCTTGGGGCTGGCAGGCCAGGCTGGCGCGGATGGCTACACCTTC. Full variable domain (rest looked up from reference TRBV5-1 and TRBJ1-2): KAGVTQTPRYLIKTRGQQVTLSCSPISGHRSVSWYQQTPGQGLQFLFEYFSETQRNKGNFPGRFSGRQFSNSRSEMNVSTLELGDSALYLCASSLGLAGQAGADGYTFGSGTRLTVV.

The V call is TRBV9, the J call TRBJ1-1; D is perhaps TRBD1 (6 bases). Trimming shortened V by 0 bases and J by 3 bases, and 12 bases separated the two germline ends. This CDR3 comprises 15 residues. The germline CDR1 and CDR2 sequences are SGDLS and YYNGEE. CDR3 nucleotides: TGTGCCAGCAGCGTAGAGGACAGTGACTACACTGAAGCTTTCTTT. It encodes CASSVEDSDYTEAFF.

The chain carries TRBV7-8 and TRBJ2-2; the match to TRBD2 covers 8 bases. The V and J ends lost 3 bases and 4 bases, in that order; junction bases with no gene match: 4. CDR3 length equals 15 residues. Germline V lookup: CDR1 SGHVS, CDR2 FQNEAQ. This chain's CDR3 is CASSFPTSATGELFF. The CDR3 DNA reads as TGTGCCAGCAGCTTTCCGACTAGCGCCACCGGGGAGCTGTTTTTT.

This clonotype was picked up many times. CDR3 in DNA: TGTGCCAGCAGCTTTTGGGGGTCCTTTAGGGACACTGAAGCTTTCTTT. Residues: CASSFWGSFRDTEAFF. The chain recombines TRBV5-8 with TRBJ1-1; perhaps TRBD1 as D (5 bases). Germline CDR1 SGHTS, CDR2 YDEGEE. The CDR3 spans 16 residues. The V and J ends lost 2 bases and 3 bases respectively, with 17 bases between them.

This clonotype was counted many times. V usage is TRBV7-8 and J usage is TRBJ1-2; the D gene is possibly TRBD1 (6 bases). Trimming took off 4 bases at V and 5 bases at J, with 20 bases between the two ends. The CDR3 covers 16 residues. Germline V gene data show CDR1 as SGHVS and CDR2 as FQNEAQ. The CDR3 nucleotides read TGTGCCAGCAGCTGGGGGGGGTGGGGGGCCCTTTATGGCTACACCTTC. This sequence encodes CASSWGGWGALYGYTF.

This clonotype was seen at least ten times. This chain joins TRBV27 and TRBJ1-5; D is unclear. The CDR3 is made up of 15 amino acids. The V and J ends lost 2 bases and 3 bases respectively, with 11 bases between them. Germline V gene data show CDR1 as MNHEY and CDR2 as SMNVEV (reference sequence). The DNA of the CDR3 is TGTGCCAGCAGTTTACTGGGTATCACCAATCAGCCCCAGCATTTT. Its translation: CASSLLGITNQPQHF.

This rearrangement joins TRBV12-3 or TRBV12-4 to TRBJ1-1; D is possibly TRBD1 (6 bases). Between the trimmed V and J ends, which lost 3 bases and 9 bases, there was a span of 17 bases. CDR3 length equals 14 residues. This CDR3 reads CASSFGGSGEQAFF. CDR3 coding DNA: TGTGCCAGCAGTTTTGGGGGATCAGGGGAGCAAGCTTTCTTT.

V and J are TRBV11-2 and TRBJ2-7, with a tentative D call TRBD1 (7 bases). V shed 3 bases and J shed 5 bases, with 17 bases lying between them. The CDR3 has 15 residues. CDR1 and CDR2 (germline): SGHAT, FQNNGV. The CDR3 DNA follows: TGTGCCAGCAGCTTGGTGGGGCAGGGGGGCGACGAGCAGTACTTC. Translating gives CASSLVGQGGDEQYF.

CDR3 sequence (DNA): TGCAGTGCTACCGGGACTAGCGGGGGCTACGAGCAGTACTTC. This translates into CSATGTSGGYEQYF. The J gene is TRBJ2-7, the V gene TRBV20-1; 14 bases line up with TRBD2. The J segment lost 3 bases and the V segment lost 4 bases, leaving 2 bases of the junction unmatched. Per germline, CDR1 DFQATT and CDR2 SNEGSKA (reference sequence). The CDR3 runs to 14 residues.

The chain's CDR3 is CASSSGLAEWMYF. CDR3 DNA: TGTGCCAGCAGCTCCGGACTAGCGGAGTGGATGTACTTC. The chain joins TRBV5-6 to TRBJ2-7; 10 bases are a match to TRBD2. After removal of 3 bases from V and 12 bases from J, the junction contained 9 bases not matched to a gene. Germline loops: CDR1 SGHDT, CDR2 YYEEEE. The CDR3 contains 13 residues.

V usage is TRBV24-1 and J usage is TRBJ2-5; D is unresolved. Per the germline V gene, CDR1 is KGHDR and CDR2 is SFDVKD. This CDR3 has 14 residues. The V end was cut by 7 bases, the J end by 5 bases, with 16 bases between. The DNA for the CDR3 is TGTGCCACCAGAACACCGAACACCGGGGAGACCCAGTACTTC. Encoded protein: CATRTPNTGETQYF.

On this clonotype: Mismatch with germline at one junction end may stem from a read error. V and J are TRBV20-1 and TRBJ1-2, with a possible D match to TRBD1 (5 bases). Germline CDR1 is DFQATT and CDR2 is SNEGSKA (reference sequence). There are 13 residues in the CDR3. CDR3 in DNA: TGCAGTGCTAGGCCCAGGGAGTTTGATGGCCACACCTTC. It encodes CSARPREFDGHTF.

Many counts were recorded for this clonotype. The chain has TRBV20-1 and TRBJ1-3; D is unresolved. With 4 bases removed from V and 4 bases from J, the gap between germline ends came to 14 bases. Germline V gives CDR1 DFQATT, CDR2 SNEGSKA (reference sequence). The CDR3 loop spans 14 amino acids. This CDR3 is CSATPRIPGNTIYF. In DNA, the CDR3 is TGCAGTGCTACCCCGAGGATTCCGGGAAACACCATATATTTT.

In its sample, this clonotype was seen many times. The chain employs TRBV19 and TRBJ1-3, with unresolved D. Germline V gene data show CDR1 as LNHDA and CDR2 as SQIVND (reference sequence). Trimming cost V 1 base and J 0 bases, with 7 bases left between them. The CDR3 is made up of 15 amino acids. The CDR3 is CASSIGEFSGNTIYF. In DNA, the CDR3 is TGTGCCAGTAGTATAGGCGAGTTCTCTGGAAACACCATATATTTT. Based on the CDR3 plus reference TRBV19 and TRBJ1-3, the full variable domain is DGGITQSPKYLFRKEGQNVTLSCEQNLNHDAMYWYRQDPGQGLRLIYYSQIVNDFQKGDIAEGYSVSREKKESFPLTVTSAQKNPTAFYLCASSIGEFSGNTIYFGEGSWLTVV.

The table lists this clonotype with many counts. The chain couples TRBV4-1 to TRBJ1-5; tentatively, D is TRBD1 (5 bases). V was shortened by 0 bases and J by 4 bases, with 13 bases between the two germline ends. CDR3 length: 16 residues. Germline loops: CDR1 MGHRA, CDR2 YSYEKL. The CDR3 region has the DNA TGCGCCAGCAGCCAAGATCCATTGGGGACTAATCAGCCCCAGCATTTT. Translating gives CASSQDPLGTNQPQHF.

In this sample, this clonotype turned up many times. This chain uses TRBV7-2 with TRBJ2-7; possibly TRBD1 for D (5 bases). Germline V gene lookup returns CDR1 SGHTA and CDR2 FQGNSA. V was trimmed by 4 bases and J by 0 bases, leaving 10 bases between them. The CDR3 is made up of 14 amino acids. DNA of the CDR3: TGTGCCAGCAGCTCGACGACAGTCTCCTACGAGCAGTACTTC. This encodes CASSSTTVSYEQYF.

The rearrangement links TRBV7-6 to TRBJ2-7, with 9 bases that match TRBD1. This CDR3 is built from 16 residues. With 5 bases clipped from V and 2 bases from J, the junction kept 10 bases outside the gene matches. Germline CDR1 SGHVS, CDR2 FNYEAQ. The CDR3 region has the DNA TGTGCCAGCAGCCCACCTCCGGGACAGGGCACCTACGAGCAGTACTTC. Protein: CASSPPPGQGTYEQYF. The whole variable domain, remainder taken from reference TRBV7-6 and TRBJ2-7, is GAGVSQSPRYKVTKRGQDVALRCDPISGHVSLYWYRQALGQGPEFLTYFNYEAQQDKSGLPNDRFSAERPEGSISTLTIQRTEQRDSAMYRCASSPPPGQGTYEQYFGPGTRLTVT.